What follows are 17 T cell receptor beta chains derived from one specimen sequenced in a study of T cell repertoires in cytomegalovirus infection (dated by TCRdb to about 2019). Sequencing was performed on an Illumina HiSeq 1500. TCRdb's own reprocessing of the public reads used fastp at Q25 and MiXCR and kept productive beta chains. Each CDR3 protein gets just one entry, which takes the most common genes and DNA from the rows behind it. The sample data list hundreds of thousands of distinct CDR3 sequences, and roughly 26% of these were observed just once. The biggest ten clones account for approximately 8% of the sample. Material: CD8+ T cells from PBMCs. These receptors were obtained from a human donor in good health (CMV status not recorded). Some clones in this sample may be carry-over from other donors' samples.

Turning to this clonotype: One base away lies a much larger clone, so this may be a sequencing read error. V and J are TRBV7-9 and TRBJ2-2, with 8 nucleotides matching TRBD2. Germline-derived CDR1 and CDR2 are SEHNR and FQNEAQ (reference sequence). The CDR3 spans 16 residues. The CDR3 sequence: CASSPGGGPNTGEPFF. The CDR3 nucleotides read TGTGCCAGCAGCCCCGGGGGGGGGCCGAACACCGGGGAGCCGTTTTTT.

The V gene is TRBV2, the J gene TRBJ1-2, with D hard to call. V was shortened by 1 base and J by 6 bases, with 9 bases between the two germline ends. CDR1 is SNHLY and CDR2 is FYNNEI in the germline V gene. CDR3 length equals 13 residues. The CDR3 spells CASSEGSPDGYTF. The CDR3 DNA sequence: TGTGCCAGCAGTGAAGGGTCTCCCGATGGCTACACCTTC.

The chain recombines TRBV18 with TRBJ1-2; no reliable D call. Germline lookup yields CDR1 KGHSH and CDR2 LQKENI. CDR3 length: 13 amino acids. Trimming removed 1 base at V and 1 base at J, with 4 bases between. The CDR3 loop is CASSPRFNYGYTF. As DNA, the CDR3 is TGTGCCAGCTCACCACGGTTTAACTATGGCTACACCTTC.

This clonotype was seen only a few times. The junction departs from the called germline gene at one end, perhaps through a read error. The chain combines TRBV29-1 with TRBJ2-1; 8 bases are a match to TRBD2. The CDR3 has 14 amino acids. Germline CDR1 SQVTM, CDR2 ANQGSEA. CDR3 region: CSVEGAGAYNVQFF. CDR3 nucleotides: TGCAGCGTTGAAGGAGCGGGGGCCTACAATGTGCAGTTCTTC.

The rearrangement uses TRBV20-1 and TRBJ2-1, with D tentatively TRBD1 (5 bases). The CDR3 consists of 12 residues. In germline, CDR1 is DFQATT, CDR2 SNEGSKA (reference sequence). The CDR3 spells CSSKKGSYEQFF. DNA of the CDR3: TGCAGCAGCAAGAAGGGGTCGTATGAGCAGTTCTTC.

The sample holds many counts of this clonotype. One junction end disagrees with the germline gene, perhaps due to a read error. The chain carries TRBV7-7 and TRBJ2-2; possible D gene TRBD2, 5 bases. This CDR3 contains 13 residues. CDR1 is SSHAT, CDR2 FNYEAQ, per germline (reference sequence). DNA for the CDR3: TGTGCTAGCAGCGCCCCGGGGACCGGGGAGCTGTTTTTT. This translates into CASSAPGTGELFF.

This clonotype was observed a handful of times. This chain joins TRBV2 and TRBJ1-1, with TRBD1 matching 8 bases. Losses at the gene ends were 9 bases for V and 4 bases for J; bases not matched to a gene: 4. The germline CDR1 and CDR2 sequences are SNHLY and FYNNEI. The length of the CDR3 is 12 residues. The chain's CDR3 is CASPTGGTEAFF. CDR3 nucleotide sequence: TGTGCCAGTCCTACAGGGGGCACTGAAGCTTTCTTT. Full variable domain (outside the CDR3, taken from reference TRBV2 and TRBJ1-1): EPEVTQTPSHQVTQMGQEVILRCVPISNHLYFYWYRQILGQKVEFLVSFYNNEISEKSEIFDDQFSVERPDGSNFTLKIRSTKLEDSAMYFCASPTGGTEAFFGQGTRLTVV.

This clonotype was picked up a small number of times. Given a much more abundant clone one base away, this may be a read error. This chain connects TRBV7-6 to TRBJ2-3; TRBD1 is a possible D gene (5 bases). The CDR3 totals 14 residues. The V end lost 1 base, the J end lost 4 bases, and 9 bases lay between the germline ends. Germline V gives CDR1 SGHVS, CDR2 FNYEAQ. CDR3 amino acids: CASSLVAGSDTQYF. CDR3 nucleotides: TGTGCCAGCAGCTTAGTCGCAGGGTCAGATACGCAGTATTTT. Combining the CDR3 with reference TRBV7-6 and TRBJ2-3 gives the whole variable domain GAGVSQSPRYKVTKRGQDVALRCDPISGHVSLYWYRQALGQGPEFLTYFNYEAQQDKSGLPNDRFSAERPEGSISTLTIQRTEQRDSAMYRCASSLVAGSDTQYFGPGTRLTVL.

With regard to this clonotype: A read error may explain this, as a much larger clone is one base away. The chain employs TRBV20-1 and TRBJ2-1; 10 bases map to TRBD1. The germline CDR1 and CDR2 sequences are DFQATT and SNEGSKA (reference sequence). With V trimmed by 4 bases and J by 2 bases, 8 bases remained unmatched. The CDR3 totals 16 residues. For the CDR3, the DNA is TGCAGTGCTACGAAGTCGGGACAGGGGACCTACAATGAGCAGTTCTTC. Encoded protein: CSATKSGQGTYNEQFF.

The chain recombines TRBV2 with TRBJ2-2, with D perhaps matching TRBD1 or TRBD2 (6 bases each). CDR3 size: 13 residues. Germline CDR1 is SNHLY and CDR2 is FYNNEI. V was pared by 4 bases and J by 10 bases, with 13 bases between. CDR3 protein: CASSGGAVVELFF. As DNA, the CDR3 is TGTGCCAGCAGTGGGGGGGCGGTCGTGGAGCTGTTTTTT.

V gene TRBV4-1 combines with J gene TRBJ2-1; 11 positions match TRBD2. CDR1 MGHRA and CDR2 YSYEKL come from the germline V gene. V trimming: 4 bases; J trimming: 6 bases; junction bases outside the gene matches: 5. The CDR3 consists of 15 residues. CDR3 residues: CASSPLAGVLNEQFF. In DNA form, the CDR3 reads TGCGCCAGCAGCCCACTAGCGGGGGTACTCAATGAGCAGTTCTTC.

The chain couples TRBV28 to TRBJ1-1; D not certain. The CDR3 runs 15 residues. Germline V gene data show CDR1 as MDHEN and CDR2 as SYDVKM. V was shortened by 6 bases and J by 2 bases, with 16 bases between the two germline ends. As DNA, the CDR3 is TGTGCCAGCAGGCGATTAAGGGATAGAAACACTGAAGCTTTCTTT. Translating gives CASRRLRDRNTEAFF.

The CDR3 DNA follows: TGCGCCAGCAGCCAAGCCCCGGGGCCACCCTGGGAGCAGTACGTC. Its translation is CASSQAPGPPWEQYV. This sequence joins TRBV4-1 and TRBJ2-7; D is tentatively TRBD1 or TRBD2 (5 bases each). The CDR3 has 15 amino acids. Germline CDR1 reads MGHRA; CDR2 reads YSYEKL. Deletions cut 1 base from V and 7 bases from J, with 17 bases between.

This chain uses TRBV20-1 with TRBJ2-3; D gene ambiguous. CDR1 and CDR2 from the germline V gene are DFQATT and SNEGSKA (reference sequence). Trimming removed 6 bases at V and 3 bases at J, with 16 bases between. This CDR3 comprises 14 residues. The CDR3 is CSAMGYFLTDTQYF. The CDR3 coding sequence is TGCAGTGCCATGGGGTACTTTTTGACAGATACGCAGTATTTT.

V gene TRBV10-3 combines with J gene TRBJ2-1, with TRBD1 identical over 10 bases. Unmatched junction bases numbered 6, after V lost 6 bases and J lost 4 bases. The germline V gene has CDR1 ENHRY and CDR2 SYGVKD. The CDR3 spans 15 residues. CDR3 sequence: CAISGTGEPYNEQFF. Here the CDR3 DNA reads TGTGCCATCAGCGGGACAGGGGAGCCTTACAATGAGCAGTTCTTC.

This clonotype turned up a few times. The V and J genes are TRBV14 and TRBJ1-2, with D perhaps TRBD1 (5 bases). There are 13 residues in the CDR3. Trimming removed 3 bases from V and 7 bases from J, with 12 bases in between. Per germline, CDR1 SGHDN and CDR2 FVKESK. CDR3 in DNA: TGTGCCAGCAGCCATTCTCAGGGTGGTGGCTACACCTTC. Its protein product is CASSHSQGGGYTF. Using reference TRBV14 and TRBJ1-2 for the parts outside the CDR3, the full variable domain is EAGVTQFPSHSVIEKGQTVTLRCDPISGHDNLYWYRRVMGKEIKFLLHFVKESKQDESGMPNNRFLAERTGGTYSTLKVQPAELEDSGVYFCASSHSQGGGYTFGSGTRLTVV.

This clonotype was seen repeatedly, ten times or more. Written as DNA, the CDR3 is TGTGCCAGCAGGGCACGAGATAATGAAAAACTGTTTTTT. Its translation: CASRARDNEKLFF. The V call is TRBV7-2, the J call TRBJ1-4; no firm D call. The germline gives CDR1 SGHTA, CDR2 FQGNSA. V was trimmed by 6 bases and J by 4 bases, leaving 9 bases between them. CDR3 size: 13 residues.